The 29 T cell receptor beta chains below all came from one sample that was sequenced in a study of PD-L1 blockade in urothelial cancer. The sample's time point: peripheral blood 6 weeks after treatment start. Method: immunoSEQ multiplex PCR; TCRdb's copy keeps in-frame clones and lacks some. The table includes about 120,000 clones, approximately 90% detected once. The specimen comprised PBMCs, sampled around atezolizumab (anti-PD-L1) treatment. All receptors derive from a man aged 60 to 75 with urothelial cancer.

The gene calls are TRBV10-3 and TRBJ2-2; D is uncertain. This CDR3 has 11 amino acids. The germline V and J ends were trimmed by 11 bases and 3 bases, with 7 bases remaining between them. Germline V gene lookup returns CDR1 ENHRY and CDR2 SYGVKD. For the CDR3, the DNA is TGTGCCTCCCAATACACCGGGGAGCTGTTTTTT. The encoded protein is CASQYTGELFF.

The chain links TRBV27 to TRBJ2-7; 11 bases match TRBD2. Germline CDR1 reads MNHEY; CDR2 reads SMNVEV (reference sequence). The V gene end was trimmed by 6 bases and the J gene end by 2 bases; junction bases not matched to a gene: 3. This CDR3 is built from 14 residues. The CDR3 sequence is CASRATSGAYEQYF. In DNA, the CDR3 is TGTGCCAGCAGGGCGACTAGCGGGGCCTACGAGCAGTACTTC.

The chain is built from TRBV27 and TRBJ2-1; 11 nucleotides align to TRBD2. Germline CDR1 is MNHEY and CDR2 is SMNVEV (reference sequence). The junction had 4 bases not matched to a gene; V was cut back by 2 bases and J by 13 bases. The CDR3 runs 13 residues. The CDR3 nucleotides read TGTGCCAGCAGTTTAACTAGCGGGAGTTTTCAGTTCTTC. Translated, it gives CASSLTSGSFQFF.

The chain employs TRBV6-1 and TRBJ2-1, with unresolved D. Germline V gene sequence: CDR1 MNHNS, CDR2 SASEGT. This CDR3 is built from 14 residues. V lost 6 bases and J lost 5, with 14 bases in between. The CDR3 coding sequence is TGTGCCAGCAGCCGCGTAAGACTTGACAATGAGCAGTTCTTC. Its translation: CASSRVRLDNEQFF.

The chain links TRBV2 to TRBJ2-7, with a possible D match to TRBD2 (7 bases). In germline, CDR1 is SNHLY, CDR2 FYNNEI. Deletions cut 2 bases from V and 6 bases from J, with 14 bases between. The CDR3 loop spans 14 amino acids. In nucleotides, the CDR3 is TGTGCCAGCAGTGAAATAAGGGGGGGAGGCGAGCAGTACTTC. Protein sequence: CASSEIRGGGEQYF.

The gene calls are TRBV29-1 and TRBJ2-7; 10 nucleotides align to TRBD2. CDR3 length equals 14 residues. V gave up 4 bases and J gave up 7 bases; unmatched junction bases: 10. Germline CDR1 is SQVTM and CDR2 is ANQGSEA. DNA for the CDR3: TGCAGCGTTGTGAAGAGCGGGAGGGCGGGGGAGCAGTACTTC. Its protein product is CSVVKSGRAGEQYF.

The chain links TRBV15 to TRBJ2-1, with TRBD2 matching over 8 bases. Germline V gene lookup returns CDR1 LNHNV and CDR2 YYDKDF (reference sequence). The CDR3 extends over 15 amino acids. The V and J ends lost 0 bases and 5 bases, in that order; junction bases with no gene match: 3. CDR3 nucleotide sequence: TGTGCCACCAGCAGAGAGGTAGCGGGGAACAATGAGCAGTTCTTC. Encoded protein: CATSREVAGNNEQFF.

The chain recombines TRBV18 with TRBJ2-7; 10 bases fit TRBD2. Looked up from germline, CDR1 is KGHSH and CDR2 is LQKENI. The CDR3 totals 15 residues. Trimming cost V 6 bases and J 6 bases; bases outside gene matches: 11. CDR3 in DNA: TGTGCCAGCTCTCCGAGGACTAGCGGTTCTTCCGAGCAGTACTTC. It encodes CASSPRTSGSSEQYF.

CDR3 in amino acids: CASSSHDRDRWETQYF. The CDR3 bases are TGTGCCAGCAGCTCACACGACAGGGACCGTTGGGAGACCCAGTACTTC. The chain employs TRBV28 and TRBJ2-5; 7 bases line up with TRBD1. The V gene end was trimmed by 6 bases and the J gene end by 5 bases; junction bases not matched to a gene: 15. The CDR3 extends over 16 amino acids. Germline-derived CDR1 and CDR2 are MDHEN and SYDVKM.

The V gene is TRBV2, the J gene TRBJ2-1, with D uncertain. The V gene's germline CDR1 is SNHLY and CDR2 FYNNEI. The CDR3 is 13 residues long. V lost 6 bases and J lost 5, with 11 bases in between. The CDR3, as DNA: TGTGCCAGCAGACTTGTACGAGACAATGAGCAGTTCTTC. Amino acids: CASRLVRDNEQFF. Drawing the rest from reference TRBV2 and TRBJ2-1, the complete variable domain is EPEVTQTPSHQVTQMGQEVILRCVPISNHLYFYWYRQILGQKVEFLVSFYNNEISEKSEIFDDQFSVERPDGSNFTLKIRSTKLEDSAMYFCASRLVRDNEQFFGPGTRLTVL.

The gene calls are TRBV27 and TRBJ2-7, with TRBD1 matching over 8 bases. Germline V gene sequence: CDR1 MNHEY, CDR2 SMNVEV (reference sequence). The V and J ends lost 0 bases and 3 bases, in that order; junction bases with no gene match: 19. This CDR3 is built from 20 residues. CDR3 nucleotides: TGTGCCAGCAGTTTATCGCGCTTAAGTTTACCGGACAGGGTTCTCTACGAGCAGTACTTC. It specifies CASSLSRLSLPDRVLYEQYF.

The CDR3 reads CASSVEGSRNQPQHF. The CDR3 DNA follows: TGTGCCAGCAGTGTAGAGGGTTCTCGAAATCAGCCCCAGCATTTT. The chain employs TRBV2 and TRBJ1-5; D is ambiguous. This CDR3 comprises 15 residues. CDR1 is SNHLY and CDR2 is FYNNEI in the germline V gene. Trimming took off 4 bases at V and 4 bases at J, with 14 bases between the two ends.

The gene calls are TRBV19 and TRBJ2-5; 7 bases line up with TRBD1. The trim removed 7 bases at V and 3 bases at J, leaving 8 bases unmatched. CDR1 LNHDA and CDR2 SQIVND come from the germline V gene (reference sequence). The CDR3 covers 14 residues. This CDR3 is CASNPGQGEETQYF. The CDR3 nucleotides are TGTGCCAGTAACCCGGGGCAGGGGGAAGAGACCCAGTACTTC.

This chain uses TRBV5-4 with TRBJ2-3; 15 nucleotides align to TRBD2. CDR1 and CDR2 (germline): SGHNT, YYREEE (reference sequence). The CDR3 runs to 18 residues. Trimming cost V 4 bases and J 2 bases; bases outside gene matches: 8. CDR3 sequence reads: CASSPGTSGGPSTDTQYF. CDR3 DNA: TGTGCCAGCAGCCCCGGGACTAGCGGGGGGCCGTCCACAGATACGCAGTATTTT. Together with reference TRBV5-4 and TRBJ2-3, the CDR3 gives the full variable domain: ETGVTQSPTHLIKTRGQQVTLRCSSQSGHNTVSWYQQALGQGPQFIFQYYREEENGRGNFPPRFSGLQFPNYSSELNVNALELDDSALYLCASSPGTSGGPSTDTQYFGPGTRLTVL.

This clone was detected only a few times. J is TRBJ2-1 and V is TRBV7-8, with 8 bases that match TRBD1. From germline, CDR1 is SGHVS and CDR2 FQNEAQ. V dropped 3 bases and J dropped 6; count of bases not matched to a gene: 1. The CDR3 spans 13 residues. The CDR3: CASSFDRGNEQFF. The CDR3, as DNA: TGTGCCAGCAGCTTCGACAGGGGCAATGAGCAGTTCTTC. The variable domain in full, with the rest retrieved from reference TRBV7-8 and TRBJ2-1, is GAGVSQSPRYKVAKRGQDVALRCDPISGHVSLFWYQQALGQGPEFLTYFQNEAQLDKSGLPSDRFFAERPEGSVSTLKIQRTQQEDSAVYLCASSFDRGNEQFFGPGTRLTVL.

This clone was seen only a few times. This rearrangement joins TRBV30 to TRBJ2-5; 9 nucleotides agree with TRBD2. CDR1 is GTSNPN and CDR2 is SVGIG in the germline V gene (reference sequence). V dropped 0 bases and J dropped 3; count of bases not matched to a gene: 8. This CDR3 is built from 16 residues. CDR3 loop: CAWSVLSGRREETQYF. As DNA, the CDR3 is TGTGCCTGGAGTGTACTCAGCGGGAGGAGAGAAGAGACCCAGTACTTC.

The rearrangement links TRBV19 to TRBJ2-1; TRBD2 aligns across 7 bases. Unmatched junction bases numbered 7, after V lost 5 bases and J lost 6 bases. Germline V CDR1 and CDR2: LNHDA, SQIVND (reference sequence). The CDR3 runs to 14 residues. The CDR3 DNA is TGTGCCAGTAGTTTGCGCGGGGGTACCAATGAGCAGTTCTTC. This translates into CASSLRGGTNEQFF.

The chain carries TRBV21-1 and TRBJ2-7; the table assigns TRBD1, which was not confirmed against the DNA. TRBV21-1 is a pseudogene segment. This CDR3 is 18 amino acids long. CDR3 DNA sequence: TGTGCCAGCAGCAAAGAGGGGTACCCACTTGAGTGCCCCTACGAGCAGTACTTC. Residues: CASSKEGYPLECPYEQYF.

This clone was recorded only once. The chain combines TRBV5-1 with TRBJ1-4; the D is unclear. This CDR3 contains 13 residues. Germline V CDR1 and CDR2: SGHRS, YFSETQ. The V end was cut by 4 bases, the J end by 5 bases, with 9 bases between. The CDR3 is CASSNGENEKLFF. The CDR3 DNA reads TGCGCCAGCAGCAACGGAGAGAATGAAAAACTGTTTTTT.

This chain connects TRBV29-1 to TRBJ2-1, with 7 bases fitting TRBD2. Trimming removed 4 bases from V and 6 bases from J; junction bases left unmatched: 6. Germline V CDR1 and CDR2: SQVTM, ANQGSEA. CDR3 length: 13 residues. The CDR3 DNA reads TGCAGCGTTGCCAGGCGGGGGTTCAATGAGCAGTTCTTC. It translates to CSVARRGFNEQFF.

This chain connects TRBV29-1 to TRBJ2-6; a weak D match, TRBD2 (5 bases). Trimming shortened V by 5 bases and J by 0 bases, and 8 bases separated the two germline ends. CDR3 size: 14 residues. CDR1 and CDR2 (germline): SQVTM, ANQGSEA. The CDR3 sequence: CSVTGSSGANVLTF. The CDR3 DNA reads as TGCAGCGTTACTGGGAGCTCTGGGGCCAACGTCCTGACTTTC.

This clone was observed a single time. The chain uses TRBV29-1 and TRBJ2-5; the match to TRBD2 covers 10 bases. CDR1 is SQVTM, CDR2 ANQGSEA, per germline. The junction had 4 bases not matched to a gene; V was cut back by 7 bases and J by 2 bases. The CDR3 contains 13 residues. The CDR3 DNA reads TGCAGCGGTGGGACTAGCGCACAAGAGACCCAGTACTTC. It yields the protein CSGGTSAQETQYF.

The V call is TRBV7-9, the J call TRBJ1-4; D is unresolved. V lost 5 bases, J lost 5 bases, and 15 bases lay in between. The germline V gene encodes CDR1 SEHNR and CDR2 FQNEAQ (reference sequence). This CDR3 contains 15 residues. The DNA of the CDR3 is TGTGCCAGCAGCCCATCCCTTCGGGAGAATGAAAAACTGTTTTTT. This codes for CASSPSLRENEKLFF.

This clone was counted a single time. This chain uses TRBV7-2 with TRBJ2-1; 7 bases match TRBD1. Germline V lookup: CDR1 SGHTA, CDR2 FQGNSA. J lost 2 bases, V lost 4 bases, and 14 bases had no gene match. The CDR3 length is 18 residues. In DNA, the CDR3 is TGTGCCAGCAGCTCGCCCGGACAGGCCCCCTCAACCTACAATGAGCAGTTCTTC. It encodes CASSSPGQAPSTYNEQFF. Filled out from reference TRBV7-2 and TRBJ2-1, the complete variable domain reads GAGVSQSPSNKVTEKGKDVELRCDPISGHTALYWYRQSLGQGLEFLIYFQGNSAPDKSGLPSDRFSAERTGGSVSTLTIQRTQQEDSAVYLCASSSPGQAPSTYNEQFFGPGTRLTVL.

The DNA of the CDR3 is TGTGCCAGCAGTGTTCGACAGGGCTACTATGGCTACACCTTC. It translates to CASSVRQGYYGYTF. The J gene is TRBJ1-2, the V gene TRBV6-5; 7 bases map to TRBD1. Germline lookup yields CDR1 MNHEY and CDR2 SVGAGI. V shed 5 bases, J shed 3 bases, and the junction held 6 bases outside the gene matches. The CDR3 has 14 residues.

Here the CDR3 DNA reads TGTGCCTGGGGGACAGGGGGTGGCTACACCTTC. It yields the protein CAWGTGGGYTF. The chain joins TRBV30 to TRBJ1-2, with 11 positions matching TRBD1. V lost 5 bases, J lost 7 bases, and 0 bases stayed unmatched. The CDR3 consists of 11 residues. Germline values: CDR1 GTSNPN, CDR2 SVGIG (reference sequence).

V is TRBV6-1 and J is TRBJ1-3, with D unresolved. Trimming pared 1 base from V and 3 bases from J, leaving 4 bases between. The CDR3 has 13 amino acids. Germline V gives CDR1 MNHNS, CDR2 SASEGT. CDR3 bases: TGTGCCAGCAGTGAAGTAAATGGAAACACCATATATTTT. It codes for CASSEVNGNTIYF.

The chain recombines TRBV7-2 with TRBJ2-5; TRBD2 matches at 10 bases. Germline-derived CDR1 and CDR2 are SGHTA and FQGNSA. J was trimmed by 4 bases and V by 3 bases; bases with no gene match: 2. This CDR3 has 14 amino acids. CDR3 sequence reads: CASSFSSGRETQYF. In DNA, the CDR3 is TGTGCCAGCAGCTTTTCTAGCGGGAGAGAGACCCAGTACTTC. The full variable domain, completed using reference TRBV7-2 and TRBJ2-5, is GAGVSQSPSNKVTEKGKDVELRCDPISGHTALYWYRQSLGQGLEFLIYFQGNSAPDKSGLPSDRFSAERTGGSVSTLTIQRTQQEDSAVYLCASSFSSGRETQYFGPGTRLLVL.

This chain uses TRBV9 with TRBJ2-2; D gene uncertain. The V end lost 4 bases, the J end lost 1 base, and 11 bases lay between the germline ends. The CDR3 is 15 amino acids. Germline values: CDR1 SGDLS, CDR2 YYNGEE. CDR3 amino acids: CASSLNPGNTGELFF. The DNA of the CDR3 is TGTGCCAGCAGCTTAAACCCAGGGAACACCGGGGAGCTGTTTTTT. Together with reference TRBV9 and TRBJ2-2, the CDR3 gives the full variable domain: DSGVTQTPKHLITATGQRVTLRCSPRSGDLSVYWYQQSLDQGLQFLIQYYNGEERAKGNILERFSAQQFPDLHSELNLSSLELGDSALYFCASSLNPGNTGELFFGEGSRLTVL.